The 10 T cell receptor beta chains below were found in one sample sequenced in a study of CD8 T cells in Susac syndrome. It was with random hexamers that roughly 0.45 to 1 ug RNA was reverse transcribed. TCRdb ran MiXCR on the immunoSEQ multiplex PCR reads and lists one entry per CDR3 protein. The table has about 47,000 distinct CDR3 sequences, 80% to 95% seen once. The sample was CD8+ T cells from PBMCs. Every receptor here comes from a human donor in good health.

The chain joins TRBV7-9 to TRBJ2-7; 10 bases fit TRBD2. Looked up from germline, CDR1 is SEHNR and CDR2 is FQNEAQ (reference sequence). This CDR3 comprises 15 residues. J gave up 6 bases and V 5 bases, and 10 bases lay outside the gene matches. The CDR3 is CASSDRTSGPAEQYF. DNA of the CDR3: TGTGCCAGCAGCGATCGGACTAGCGGACCCGCCGAGCAGTACTTC.

CDR3 region: CAWSSDTNTEAFF. In DNA form, the CDR3 reads TGTGCCTGGAGTTCCGACACCAACACTGAAGCTTTCTTT. The V gene is TRBV30, the J gene TRBJ1-1; no firm D call. From germline, CDR1 is GTSNPN and CDR2 SVGIG (reference sequence). Trimming left V 2 bases short and J 2 bases short, with 9 bases between. The CDR3 has 13 residues.

The V and J genes are TRBV9 and TRBJ2-2; either TRBD1 or TRBD2 may supply D (5 bases each). The CDR3 runs 18 residues. The V and J ends lost 3 bases and 4 bases respectively, with 22 bases between them. Germline V CDR1 and CDR2: SGDLS, YYNGEE. DNA of the CDR3: TGTGCCAGCAGCGGAGGGCCCCTGCAAGGGGTTGGCACCGGGGAGCTGTTTTTT. It codes for CASSGGPLQGVGTGELFF. The variable domain in full, completed from reference TRBV9 and TRBJ2-2, reads DSGVTQTPKHLITATGQRVTLRCSPRSGDLSVYWYQQSLDQGLQFLIQYYNGEERAKGNILERFSAQQFPDLHSELNLSSLELGDSALYFCASSGGPLQGVGTGELFFGEGSRLTVL.

The CDR3 region has the DNA TGTGCCAGCAGCCCCAATAGATCCAATGAGCAGTTCTTC. It encodes CASSPNRSNEQFF. The rearrangement joins TRBV7-9 to TRBJ2-1; D remains unclear. Trimming removed 5 bases at V and 6 bases at J, with 11 bases between. The CDR3 is 13 amino acids. CDR1 SEHNR and CDR2 FQNEAQ come from the germline V gene (reference sequence).

The rearrangement joins TRBV9 to TRBJ2-7, with 14 nucleotides matching TRBD2. CDR1 is SGDLS and CDR2 is YYNGEE in the germline V gene. The CDR3 runs to 16 residues. Losses at the gene ends were 4 bases for V and 5 bases for J; bases not matched to a gene: 8. CDR3 sequence reads: CASSLGTSGRKDEQYF. CDR3 in DNA: TGTGCCAGCAGCCTGGGGACTAGCGGGAGAAAGGACGAGCAGTACTTC.

The chain couples TRBV20-1 to TRBJ1-5; D possibly corresponds to TRBD1 (5 bases). The germline V gene encodes CDR1 DFQATT and CDR2 SNEGSKA (reference sequence). Trimming stripped 4 bases from V and 4 bases from J, with 20 bases between. The CDR3 covers 16 residues. The CDR3 nucleotides read TGCAGTGCTATTGACAGTCGTGTAGCTGGTAATCAGCCCCAGCATTTT. Translation gives CSAIDSRVAGNQPQHF.

V usage is TRBV7-9 and J usage is TRBJ2-5, with 10 bases lining up with TRBD1. V shed 4 bases, J shed 4 bases, and the junction held 3 bases outside the gene matches. Germline values: CDR1 SEHNR, CDR2 FQNEAQ (reference sequence). This CDR3 contains 14 residues. The CDR3 DNA follows: TGTGCCAGCAGCTACGACAGGGGGCGAGAGACCCAGTACTTC. This gives the protein CASSYDRGRETQYF.

The chain combines TRBV6-1 with TRBJ2-6, with D unclear. The CDR3 totals 15 residues. Trimming removed 5 bases from V and 1 base from J, with 9 bases in between. Germline assignment: CDR1 MNHNS and CDR2 SASEGT. The DNA of the CDR3 is TGTGCCAGCAGTACTACAAGTTCTGGGGCCAACGTCCTGACTTTC. Translating it yields CASSTTSSGANVLTF.

The chain couples TRBV11-2 to TRBJ2-7; the D is unclear. Trimming cost V 3 bases and J 0 bases, with 9 bases left between them. From germline, CDR1 is SGHAT and CDR2 FQNNGV. CDR3 size: 14 residues. The CDR3: CASSFFSGSYEQYF. The CDR3 region has the DNA TGTGCCAGCAGCTTTTTCTCAGGCTCCTACGAGCAGTACTTC.

This chain uses TRBV19 with TRBJ2-2; 9 bases are a match to TRBD1. The germline V gene has CDR1 LNHDA and CDR2 SQIVND (reference sequence). Trimming took 3 bases from V and 4 from J; bases not matched to a gene: 12. The CDR3 extends over 18 amino acids. The CDR3: CASSIARDREDRTGELFF. CDR3 nucleotides: TGTGCCAGTAGTATTGCCCGGGACAGGGAAGATCGCACCGGGGAGCTGTTTTTT.